This entry lists 21 T cell receptor beta chains sequenced from one sample in a study of somatic mutations in cytotoxic T cells in rheumatoid arthritis listed by TCRdb under 2017. Libraries were constructed by the immunoSEQ multiplex PCR assay. Drawn from immuneACCESS, this table holds only the in-frame rearrangements with V and J called that TCRdb kept. Clones are partly lost; checked studies trace under half to an unresolved V gene and leave the rest unexplained. Recorded for this sample are 14,000 or so clones; approximately 75% of them occurred a single time. The ten biggest clones cover 11% to 15% of the sample. The material sequenced was CD8+ T cells sorted from blood. The receptor set was obtained from an adult with rheumatoid arthritis.

The chain employs TRBV5-6 and TRBJ2-1; 7 positions agree with TRBD2. CDR3 length: 15 amino acids. CDR1 and CDR2 from the germline V gene are SGHDT and YYEEEE. V dropped 4 bases and J dropped 2; count of bases not matched to a gene: 6. The CDR3 is CASSPSGGPYNEQFF. CDR3 nucleotides: TGTGCCAGCAGCCCTAGCGGAGGCCCCTACAATGAGCAGTTCTTC.

The chain carries TRBV11-2 and TRBJ2-3; D gene uncertain. From germline, CDR1 is SGHAT and CDR2 FQNNGV. The CDR3 loop spans 13 amino acids. Trimming cost V 1 base and J 4 bases, with 6 bases left between them. CDR3 residues: CASSLVFADTQYF. The CDR3 DNA sequence: TGTGCCAGCAGCTTAGTGTTTGCAGATACGCAGTATTTT.

This rearrangement joins TRBV6-5 to TRBJ1-1, with 8 bases matching TRBD1. J lost 8 bases, V lost 6 bases, and 14 bases had no gene match. Germline V gene sequence: CDR1 MNHEY, CDR2 SVGAGI. The CDR3 has 15 residues. This CDR3 reads CASSPGTGIIPEAFF. DNA of the CDR3: TGTGCCAGCAGCCCCGGGACAGGCATAATACCAGAAGCTTTCTTT.

V is TRBV6-5 and J is TRBJ1-1, with D perhaps TRBD1 (5 bases). Germline V gives CDR1 MNHEY, CDR2 SVGAGI. This CDR3 comprises 16 residues. Trimming removed 2 bases at V and 3 bases at J, with 16 bases between. The CDR3 nucleotides are TGTGCCAGCAGTTACCTCATACAGGAGGGGTACACTGAAGCTTTCTTT. Amino acids: CASSYLIQEGYTEAFF.

This sequence joins TRBV5-1 and TRBJ2-5, with 7 bases identical to TRBD1. The CDR3 is 15 amino acids. V shed 2 bases, J shed 3 bases, and the junction held 7 bases outside the gene matches. Germline CDR1 is SGHRS and CDR2 is YFSETQ. In DNA form, the CDR3 reads TGCGCCAGCAGCTTTGTCTGGGGGACAGAAGAGACCCAGTACTTC. Protein: CASSFVWGTEETQYF.

The chain has TRBV5-4 and TRBJ1-3, with TRBD1 matching over 7 bases. Trimming took 4 bases from V and 4 from J; bases not matched to a gene: 8. This CDR3 region has 15 residues. In germline, CDR1 is SGHNT, CDR2 YYREEE (reference sequence). In DNA, the CDR3 is TGTGCCAGCAGCCTTGACAGGGATGGGGGAAACACCATATATTTT. Amino acid sequence: CASSLDRDGGNTIYF. Complete variable domain (other parts from reference TRBV5-4 and TRBJ1-3): ETGVTQSPTHLIKTRGQQVTLRCSSQSGHNTVSWYQQALGQGPQFIFQYYREEENGRGNFPPRFSGLQFPNYSSELNVNALELDDSALYLCASSLDRDGGNTIYFGEGSWLTVV.

This sequence joins TRBV4-1 and TRBJ2-1; 7 bases match TRBD1. This CDR3 has 15 amino acids. Germline V gene sequence: CDR1 MGHRA, CDR2 YSYEKL. J was trimmed by 4 bases and V by 3 bases; bases with no gene match: 6. The CDR3 DNA reads as TGCGCCAGCAGCCAGGGGGACAGTTTATACAATGAGCAGTTCTTC. Translation: CASSQGDSLYNEQFF.

This clone was counted only a few times. The chain joins TRBV7-9 to TRBJ1-6; maybe TRBD1 (6 bases). The CDR3 consists of 15 residues. V was cut by 0 bases and J by 10 bases, with 13 bases left in between. Germline V CDR1 and CDR2: SEHNR, FQNEAQ (reference sequence). The CDR3 loop reads CASSLAGGDGSPLHF. In DNA, the CDR3 is TGTGCCAGCAGCTTAGCGGGGGGCGACGGGTCACCCCTCCACTTT.

The chain uses TRBV11-2 and TRBJ2-7; no definite D call. The CDR3 is made up of 14 amino acids. CDR1 and CDR2 (germline): SGHAT, FQNNGV. Between the trimmed V and J ends, which lost 5 bases and 2 bases, there was a span of 13 bases. The CDR3 loop reads CASSPWGATYEQYF. The CDR3 DNA follows: TGTGCCAGCAGCCCGTGGGGTGCCACCTACGAGCAGTACTTC.

This clone has more than one count but fewer than ten. The V call is TRBV27, the J call TRBJ2-7; 7 nucleotides match TRBD2. CDR1 MNHEY and CDR2 SMNVEV come from the germline V gene (reference sequence). Unmatched junction bases numbered 6, after V lost 5 bases and J lost 2 bases. The CDR3 loop spans 14 amino acids. CDR3 in DNA: TGTGCCAGCAGTGTACTAGCGTCAGCCTACGAGCAGTACTTC. Translation: CASSVLASAYEQYF.

The chain is built from TRBV5-1 and TRBJ1-5, with D possibly matching TRBD1 (5 bases). V was shortened by 3 bases and J by 7 bases, with 14 bases between the two germline ends. CDR1 is SGHRS and CDR2 is YFSETQ in the germline V gene. CDR3 length: 14 amino acids. This CDR3 reads CASSWLGGDQPQHF. The CDR3 DNA reads TGCGCCAGCAGCTGGTTGGGGGGGGACCAGCCCCAGCATTTT.

This chain links TRBV25-1 with TRBJ2-7, with 7 nucleotides matching TRBD2. The V segment lost 6 bases and the J segment 0 bases; nucleotides outside the gene matches: 5. The germline CDR1 and CDR2 sequences are MGHDK and SYGVNS. This CDR3 is built from 14 residues. The CDR3 bases are TGTGCCAGCAGCGACGGGAGGTACTCCTACGAGCAGTACTTC. It codes for CASSDGRYSYEQYF.

The V and J genes are TRBV5-4 and TRBJ2-1; TRBD2 is a possible D gene (6 bases). V was clipped by 0 bases and J by 5 bases, with 12 bases between them. Germline assignment: CDR1 SGHNT and CDR2 YYREEE (reference sequence). There are 15 residues in the CDR3. The CDR3 loop reads CASSLVAGKNNEQFF. CDR3 sequence (DNA): TGTGCCAGCAGCTTGGTGGCGGGGAAGAACAATGAGCAGTTCTTC.

This clone was observed once. The J gene is TRBJ2-1, the V gene TRBV10-3, with a weak D call TRBD1 (6 bases). This CDR3 has 15 amino acids. The germline V gene encodes CDR1 ENHRY and CDR2 SYGVKD. Trimming took off 4 bases at V and 6 bases at J, with 16 bases between the two ends. CDR3: CAISGSLQGINEQFF. The CDR3 nucleotides are TGTGCCATCAGTGGGTCGTTGCAGGGGATCAATGAGCAGTTCTTC.

The chain couples TRBV7-6 to TRBJ1-1; TRBD1 agrees at 8 bases. Looked up from germline, CDR1 is SGHVS and CDR2 is FNYEAQ. V lost 5 bases and J lost 7; bases outside the gene matches: 3. This CDR3 contains 12 residues. As DNA, the CDR3 is TGTGCCAGCAGCGAGACAGGGGTTGAAGCTTTCTTT. It encodes CASSETGVEAFF.

This chain connects TRBV4-1 to TRBJ2-1; possible D gene TRBD2, 6 bases. V lost 2 bases and J lost 0, with 14 bases in between. This CDR3 contains 17 residues. Germline V gene data show CDR1 as MGHRA and CDR2 as YSYEKL. CDR3: CASSQFTAGSSYNEQFF. The CDR3 region has the DNA TGCGCCAGCAGCCAATTCACGGCCGGGAGCTCCTACAATGAGCAGTTCTTC.

This chain links TRBV13 with TRBJ1-2; possibly TRBD1 for D (5 bases). The germline V gene encodes CDR1 PRHDT and CDR2 FYEKMQ (reference sequence). The V gene lost 4 bases and the J gene lost 6 bases, with 27 bases spanning the gap. The CDR3 sequence is 18 residues long. CDR3 DNA sequence: TGTGCCAGCAGCTCTATATCCCCGGGGACGGAAGGTCTTGATGGCTACACCTTC. Translated, it gives CASSSISPGTEGLDGYTF.

The V gene is TRBV7-9, the J gene TRBJ2-5; the D gene is possibly TRBD1 (5 bases). The CDR3 is 16 residues long. Germline V lookup: CDR1 SEHNR, CDR2 FQNEAQ (reference sequence). Trimming pared 1 base from V and 1 base from J, leaving 13 bases between. The CDR3 nucleotides read TGTGCCAGCAGCTTAGTTGGGGCAGACAGCCAAGAGACCCAGTACTTC. It specifies CASSLVGADSQETQYF. Looking up the rest from reference TRBV7-9 and TRBJ2-5 gives the full variable domain: DTGVSQNPRHKITKRGQNVTFRCDPISEHNRLYWYRQTLGQGPEFLTYFQNEAQLEKSRLLSDRFSAERPKGSFSTLEIQRTEQGDSAMYLCASSLVGADSQETQYFGPGTRLLVL.

The chain has TRBV27 and TRBJ2-1; possible D gene TRBD1, 5 bases. With 1 base removed from V and 8 bases from J, the gap between germline ends came to 9 bases. The CDR3 is 13 residues long. Germline-derived CDR1 and CDR2 are MNHEY and SMNVEV (reference sequence). CDR3 coding DNA: TGTGCCAGCAGTTTATATGGGGCCGATGAGCAGTTCTTC. Residues: CASSLYGADEQFF.

The chain employs TRBV6-5 and TRBJ2-1, with TRBD1 matching 9 bases. The trim removed 6 bases at V and 7 bases at J, leaving 7 bases unmatched. CDR3 length: 14 residues. Germline CDR1 MNHEY, CDR2 SVGAGI. The CDR3 sequence is CASSSPGQGNEQFF. The CDR3, as DNA: TGTGCCAGCAGCTCACCGGGACAGGGTAATGAGCAGTTCTTC.

V and J are TRBV7-6 and TRBJ1-5, with D uncertain. The CDR3 spans 15 residues. The ends were cut back, 3 bases at V and 3 bases at J, with 12 bases in the middle. CDR1 is SGHVS and CDR2 is FNYEAQ in the germline V gene. The DNA for the CDR3 is TGTGCCAGCAGCTTCATGGCGGGATCCAATCAGCCCCAGCATTTT. This gives the protein CASSFMAGSNQPQHF.